This T cell receptor beta chain appears in the sequencing data of a study of OX40 agonist ivuxolimab in advanced cancers. Regarding the study as a whole: Partial responders dosed at 0.1-3.0 mg/kg displayed clonal expansion ranking among the lowest.

Sequenced by immunoSEQ multiplex PCR; TCRdb stores in-frame clones only, minus some. The sample holds 75,000 to 100,000 clones, 87% seen once. As regards this clone: Its antigen is unidentified.

The clonotype was recovered from an adult with an advanced solid tumor such as melanoma, head and neck, liver or kidney cancer. Here the sequenced sample was CD4+ or CD8+ T cells sorted from blood, taken in a trial of the OX40 agonist ivuxolimab.

The CDR3, as DNA: TGTGCCAGCAGCTTTGTTGGGGGGACCTACGAGCAGTACTTC. This encodes CASSFVGGTYEQYF. This chain links TRBV11-2 with TRBJ2-5; D is perhaps TRBD2 (6 bases). The tail of the sequence fits TRBJ2-7 better, so the J call may be wrong. CDR3 length: 14 amino acids. Per the germline V gene, CDR1 is SGHAT and CDR2 is FQNNGV.